These T cell receptor beta chains were read from a single sample in a study of shared clonotypes between healthy human individuals. Sequencing used immunoSEQ multiplex PCR; TCRdb keeps in-frame clones, though not all of them. Of 2 million to 2.5 million clones in the sample, 95% were seen once. The material sequenced was naive CD4+ T cells sorted from blood. The source of these receptors is a man younger than 35 in good health. Both conserved end residues are part of each CDR3. The D gene is left open where the match is weak. Rows give clone size only sometimes, using once, few, many, or a class for an expanded clone.

>NA|TRBJ1-2|once|TRBV6-5
CASRGSQGYTF
TGTGCCAGCAGAGGGAGTCAAGGCTACACCTTC
>NA|TRBJ1-1|NA|TRBV11-2
CASGPFQGANTEAFF
TGTGCCAGCGGCCCATTCCAAGGGGCGAACACTGAAGCTTTCTTT
>TRBD2|TRBJ2-4|NA|TRBV7-2
CASSPLAGGINIQYF
TGTGCCAGCAGCCCACTAGCGGGGGGAATAAACATTCAGTACTTC
>TRBD1|TRBJ1-1|NA|TRBV18
CASSSQGVNTEAFF
TGTGCCAGCTCATCCCAGGGGGTCAACACTGAAGCTTTCTTT
>TRBD1|TRBJ1-2|NA|TRBV5-6
CASSSGQGAYNYGYTF
TGTGCCAGCAGCTCGGGACAGGGGGCGTATAACTATGGCTACACCTTC
>NA|TRBJ2-7|NA|TRBV5-1
CASSFAVGLVEQYF
TGCGCCAGCAGCTTTGCGGTGGGGCTGGTCGAGCAGTACTTC
>NA|TRBJ1-1|once|TRBV10-3
CAIKGGLDTEAFF
TGTGCCATCAAGGGGGGGCTGGACACTGAAGCTTTCTTT
>NA|TRBJ1-3|NA|TRBV28
CASSSPDSSGNTIYF
TGTGCCAGCAGTTCCCCGGACAGCTCTGGAAACACCATATATTTT
>NA|TRBJ1-1|NA|TRBV30
CAWSVGGSTEAFF
TGTGCCTGGAGTGTGGGGGGCAGTACTGAAGCTTTCTTT
>NA|TRBJ2-1|NA|TRBV7-8
CASSLSSAVNEQFF
TGTGCCAGCAGCTTATCTAGCGCGGTAAATGAGCAGTTCTTC
>NA|TRBJ2-7|NA|TRBV6-1
CASSERAEGALYEQYF
TGTGCCAGCAGTGAAAGGGCGGAGGGGGCGTTGTACGAGCAGTACTTC
>NA|TRBJ2-7|NA|TRBV9
CASSVGTGFSYEQYF
TGTGCCAGCAGCGTAGGAACAGGGTTCTCCTACGAGCAGTACTTC
>NA|TRBJ2-1|NA|TRBV9
CASSVEGEVLENEQFF
TGTGCCAGCAGCGTAGAAGGAGAGGTTCTCGAGAATGAGCAGTTCTTC
>NA|TRBJ2-7|NA|TRBV27
CASSSSWEQYF
TGTGCCAGCAGTTCCTCCTGGGAGCAGTACTTC
>TRBD1|TRBJ1-1|NA|TRBV12-5
CASRGQGDTEAFF
TGTGCTAGCCGGGGACAGGGGGACACTGAAGCTTTCTTT
>TRBD1|TRBJ2-7|NA|TRBV4-1
CASSQEQGAYEQYF
TGCGCCAGCAGCCAGGAACAGGGGGCCTACGAGCAGTACTTC
>TRBD1|TRBJ1-3|NA|TRBV28
CASSSPGTVISGNTIYF
TGTGCCAGCAGTTCTCCCGGGACAGTCATCTCTGGAAACACCATATATTTT
>NA|TRBJ1-3|NA|TRBV2
CASSEEQGGNTIYF
TGTGCCAGCAGTGAGGAACAGGGAGGAAACACCATATATTTT
>TRBD1|TRBJ1-6|NA|TRBV2
CASAGQPRVPLHF
TGTGCCAGCGCGGGACAGCCAAGAGTCCCCCTCCACTTT
>NA|TRBJ1-1|NA|TRBV28
CASSFGEGAEAFF
NA
>NA|TRBJ1-5|NA|TRBV30
CAWTGGGGQPQHF
TGTGCCTGGACTGGAGGGGGGGGTCAGCCCCAGCATTTT
>NA|TRBJ2-7|NA|TRBV5-1
CASSLEESPYEQYF
TGCGCCAGCAGCTTGGAGGAATCCCCCTACGAGCAGTACTTC
>NA|TRBJ2-5|NA|TRBV11-2
CASSLDGSVQETQYF
TGTGCCAGCAGCTTAGACGGGTCGGTACAAGAGACCCAGTACTTC
>NA|TRBJ1-6|NA|TRBV19
CASSLGLTLYNSPLHF
TGTGCCAGTAGTCTAGGACTGACCCTCTATAATTCACCCCTCCACTTT
>TRBD1|TRBJ2-7|NA|TRBV2
CASNTLDRGTSYEQYF
TGTGCCAGCAATACCCTGGACAGGGGGACCTCCTACGAGCAGTACTTC
>NA|TRBJ1-5|NA|TRBV6-6
CATTGTHSNQPQHF
TGTGCCACCACAGGGACCCATAGCAATCAGCCCCAGCATTTT
>NA|TRBJ1-2|NA|TRBV5-1
CASRQAETYGYTF
TGCGCCAGCCGTCAGGCAGAAACCTATGGCTACACCTTC
>TRBD1|TRBJ2-2|NA|TRBV5-6
CASSAGTGGAGELFF
TGTGCCAGCAGCGCCGGGACAGGGGGGGCCGGGGAGCTGTTTTTT
>NA|TRBJ2-5|NA|TRBV19
CASSIQGFQETQYF
TGTGCCAGTAGTATCCAGGGATTTCAAGAGACCCAGTACTTC
>TRBD1|TRBJ2-5|NA|TRBV27
CASSPRTGPQTQYF
TGTGCCAGCAGTCCACGGACAGGGCCACAGACCCAGTACTTC
>NA|TRBJ2-6|NA|TRBV9
CASSDPLPRVRSGANVLTF
TGTGCCAGCAGCGACCCTCTCCCCCGAGTCCGCTCTGGGGCCAACGTCCTGACTTTC
>NA|TRBJ2-5|NA|TRBV5-1
CASSFGAEGGETQYF
TGCGCCAGCAGTTTTGGAGCGGAGGGGGGCGAGACCCAGTACTTC
>NA|TRBJ2-5|NA|TRBV11-2
CASSLEGQTTYQETQYF
TGTGCCAGCAGCTTAGAAGGACAGACCACGTACCAAGAGACCCAGTACTTC
>TRBD1|TRBJ1-4|NA|TRBV7-9
CASRLTGYKDEKLFF
TGTGCCAGCAGGCTGACAGGGTATAAGGATGAAAAACTGTTTTTT
>NA|TRBJ1-2|NA|TRBV19
CASSTARTGGAWYGYTF
TGTGCCAGTAGTACAGCCCGGACGGGGGGCGCTTGGTATGGCTACACCTTC
>NA|TRBJ2-3|NA|TRBV7-3
CAVAGGVGPTDTQYF
TGTGCCGTAGCCGGGGGCGTCGGGCCCACAGATACGCAGTATTTT
>NA|TRBJ2-7|NA|TRBV6-6
CASSSSGTKYEQYF
TGTGCCAGCAGTTCCTCCGGGACAAAATACGAGCAGTACTTC
>NA|TRBJ1-2|NA|TRBV25-1
CASMGNEGYTF
TGTGCCAGCATGGGGAATGAAGGCTACACCTTC
>TRBD2|TRBJ2-2|NA|TRBV9
CASSVVAGGAGELFF
TGTGCCAGCAGCGTAGTCGCGGGGGGAGCCGGGGAGCTGTTTTTT
>NA|TRBJ2-3|NA|TRBV11-2
CASSSIRQSTDTQYF
TGTGCCAGCAGCTCAATAAGGCAGAGCACAGATACGCAGTATTTT
>NA|TRBJ2-4|NA|TRBV6-1
CASSDGRRLAKNIQYF
TGTGCCAGCAGTGACGGGCGAAGACTAGCCAAAAACATTCAGTACTTC
>NA|TRBJ2-7|once|TRBV7-9
CASSVGAGDEQYF
TGTGCCAGCAGCGTCGGAGCGGGTGACGAGCAGTACTTC
>NA|TRBJ2-5|NA|TRBV11-2
CASSLGLRGGETQYF
TGTGCCAGCAGCTTAGGGTTGAGGGGCGGAGAGACCCAGTACTTC
>TRBD1|TRBJ1-6|NA|TRBV19
CASSPGQASLWSSPLHF
TGTGCCAGTAGTCCGGGACAGGCTAGTTTATGGAGTTCACCCCTCCACTTT
>NA|TRBJ1-1|NA|TRBV6-5
CASRRTQNTEAFF
TGTGCCAGCAGACGGACTCAGAACACTGAAGCTTTCTTT
>NA|TRBJ2-3|NA|TRBV7-9
CASSAYVLDTQYF
TGTGCCAGCAGCGCTTACGTATTGGATACGCAGTATTTT
>NA|TRBJ2-2|once|TRBV15
CATSRDPHGVGGIAGELFF
TGTGCCACCAGCAGAGATCCCCACGGGGTAGGGGGGATCGCCGGGGAGCTGTTTTTT
>NA|TRBJ2-7|NA|TRBV10-3
CAISEGAGEAYEQYF
TGTGCCATCAGCGAAGGGGCAGGGGAGGCCTACGAGCAGTACTTC
>TRBD1|TRBJ2-7|NA|TRBV7-9
CASSLTGTGGDEQYF
TGTGCCAGCAGCCTGACCGGGACAGGGGGCGACGAGCAGTACTTC
>NA|TRBJ2-1|NA|TRBV2
CASSEAGTQFF
TGTGCCAGCAGTGAAGCGGGAACGCAGTTCTTC
>NA|TRBJ2-2|NA|TRBV10-1
CASSGGEVGTGELFF
TGCGCCAGCAGTGGCGGGGAAGTTGGTACCGGGGAGCTGTTTTTT
>TRBD1|TRBJ1-4|NA|TRBV19
CASNLLGQGNEKLFF
TGTGCCAGTAATCTTTTAGGACAGGGGAATGAAAAACTGTTTTTT
>NA|TRBJ2-1|once|TRBV4-1
CASSQDNLGGEQFF
TGCGCCAGCAGCCAAGATAACCTAGGGGGTGAGCAGTTCTTC